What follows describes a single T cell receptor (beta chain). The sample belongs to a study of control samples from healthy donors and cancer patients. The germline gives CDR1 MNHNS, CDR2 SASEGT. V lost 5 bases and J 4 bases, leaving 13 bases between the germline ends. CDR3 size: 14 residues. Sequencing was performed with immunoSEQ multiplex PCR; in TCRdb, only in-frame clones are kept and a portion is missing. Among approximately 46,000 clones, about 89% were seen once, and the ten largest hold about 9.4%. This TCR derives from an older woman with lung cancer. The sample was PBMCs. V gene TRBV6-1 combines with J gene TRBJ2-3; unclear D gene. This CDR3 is CASSPGGKSDTQYF. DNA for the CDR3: TGTGCCAGCAGTCCAGGTGGCAAATCAGATACGCAGTATTTT.